This T cell receptor (beta chain) was sequenced in a study of blood T cell repertoires in COVID-19. For the study at large: Acute-phase and convalescent COVID-19 samples originated in the United States, Italy and Spain.

The CDR3 sequence is 16 residues long. V lost 0 bases and J lost 7; bases outside the gene matches: 9. Germline assignment: CDR1 MGHRA and CDR2 YSYEKL. Original processing notes: The authors estimated nucleated cell counts from reference gene primer amplification. Only in-frame clones appear in the TCRdb table, and some are missing; sequencing was by immunoSEQ multiplex PCR. V and J calls and clone size are given by that table; D and trimming were obtained from the DNA. The profile covers 260,000 or so clones, with around 83% appearing a single time and approximately 6% taken by the ten largest. This rearrangement joins TRBV4-1 to TRBJ2-7, with 10 bases aligning to TRBD2. The sequenced material came from peripheral blood. The sequence was collected from a man aged 80 or over with acute or convalescent COVID-19. The CDR3 is CASSQDLSGRAQEQYF. For the CDR3, the DNA is TGCGCCAGCAGCCAAGACCTAAGCGGGAGGGCCCAAGAGCAGTACTTC.